The rows below give T cell receptor beta chains drawn from one sample of a study of blood T cell repertoires in COVID-19. Using immunoSEQ multiplex PCR, the repertoire was profiled, and TCRdb retains in-frame clones only, with some absent. This table holds about 36,000 clones, about nine tenths found once. The specimen sequenced was peripheral blood. The receptor source for this set is a human donor in a cohort sampled during active COVID-19. The CDR3 runs from the conserved cysteine through the conserved F or W. Fields, in order: clone size, J gene, V gene, D gene, CDR3 protein, CDR3 DNA. The D gene is left open where the match is weak. A row's size may be missing; if present it is once, few, many or a size class.

- TRBJ1-6 TRBV5-4 - CASSLGGGADSPLHF TGTGCCAGCAGCTTGGGGGGCGGCGCGGATTCACCCCTCCACTTT
- TRBJ2-1 TRBV6-6 - CASSYSNRGNEQFF TGTGCCAGCAGTTACTCAAACCGCGGGAATGAGCAGTTCTTC
- TRBJ1-5 TRBV6-4 - CASSDPRREGNQPQHF TGTGCCAGCAGTGACCCGAGGAGGGAAGGGAATCAGCCCCAGCATTTT
- TRBJ1-2 TRBV2 TRBD1 CASRARQGAPKGYTF TGTGCCAGCAGGGCTCGACAGGGGGCGCCGAAAGGCTACACCTTC
- TRBJ1-5 TRBV28 - CASKRAGNQPQHF TGTGCCAGCAAGCGTGCCGGCAATCAGCCCCAGCATTTT
- TRBJ1-3 TRBV7-9 - CASSLAGRSGNTIYF TGTGCCAGCAGCTTAGCGGGCCGCTCTGGAAACACCATATATTTT
- TRBJ2-3 TRBV30 TRBD1 CAWAGGDTQYF TGTGCCTGGGCAGGGGGAGATACGCAGTATTTT
- TRBJ2-5 TRBV18 - CASSGRREETQYF TGTGCCAGCTCCGGTCGGCGGGAAGAGACCCAGTACTTC
once TRBJ2-3 TRBV4-1 - CASNYHGEGTDTQYF TGCGCCAGCAACTATCACGGAGAGGGCACAGATACGCAGTATTTT
- TRBJ2-2 TRBV12-3/TRBV12-4 - CASRGATVGELFF TGTGCCAGCAGGGGGGCCACGGTCGGGGAGCTGTTTTTT
- TRBJ2-3 TRBV28 - CASSLGGDTQYF TGTGCCAGCAGTTTAGGCGGCGATACGCAGTATTTT
- TRBJ2-2 TRBV6-5 - CASIQDRNTGELFF TGTGCCAGCATCCAGGACAGGAACACCGGGGAGCTGTTTTTT
- TRBJ2-1 TRBV7-2 - CASSLQVTSYNEQFF TGTGCCAGCAGCTTACAGGTTACAAGCTACAATGAGCAGTTCTTC
- TRBJ2-5 TRBV5-1 TRBD2 CASSPGLAGGPLWETQYF TGCGCCAGCAGCCCGGGACTAGCGGGAGGGCCGCTTTGGGAGACCCAGTACTTC
- TRBJ2-3 TRBV14 - CASSQEGRPTDTQYF TGTGCCAGCAGCCAAGAGGGCAGACCCACAGATACGCAGTATTTT
once TRBJ2-7 TRBV18 TRBD2 CASSPTSAYYEQYF TGTGCCAGCTCACCGACTAGCGCTTACTACGAGCAGTACTTC
- TRBJ2-2 TRBV5-4 TRBD1 CASSAGAGTGDTNTGELFF TGTGCCAGCAGCGCGGGGGCCGGGACAGGGGACACGAACACCGGGGAGCTGTTTTTT
- TRBJ1-2 TRBV28 - CASSTWGGVYTF TGTGCCAGCAGTACGTGGGGGGGAGTCTACACCTTC
- TRBJ1-2 TRBV29-1 - CSVVHNYYGYTF TGCAGCGTTGTCCACAATTACTATGGCTACACCTTC
- TRBJ2-1 TRBV29-1 TRBD2 CSVDRGRLLSYNEQFF TGCAGCGTTGATCGCGGGAGGCTCCTCTCCTACAATGAGCAGTTCTTC
- TRBJ2-7 TRBV19 TRBD2 CASSAASGRDPEQYF TGTGCCAGTAGTGCCGCTAGCGGGAGGGATCCCGAGCAGTACTTC
- TRBJ2-3 TRBV5-1 - CASSLGPPFADTQYF TGCGCCAGCAGCTTGGGGCCTCCGTTCGCAGATACGCAGTATTTT
once TRBJ2-3 TRBV2 TRBD2 CASSLTSGSADTQYF TGTGCCAGCAGTCTTACTAGCGGGAGTGCAGATACGCAGTATTTT
- TRBJ2-1 TRBV7-6 - CASSSLAGSSYNEQFF TGTGCCAGCAGCTCCCTGGCGGGGTCCTCCTACAATGAGCAGTTCTTC
- TRBJ1-4 TRBV7-9 TRBD1 CASSTSRGKGEKLFF TGTGCCAGCAGCACCTCCAGGGGGAAAGGTGAAAAACTGTTTTTT
- TRBJ2-1 TRBV9 TRBD2 CASSLGISGSRDEQFF TGTGCCAGCAGCTTAGGGATTAGCGGGAGTCGGGATGAGCAGTTCTTC
- TRBJ2-7 TRBV11-2 TRBD2 CASSLDRLAGPEQYF TGTGCCAGCAGCTTAGATCGACTAGCGGGTCCCGAGCAGTACTTC
- TRBJ2-1 TRBV9 - CASSVRRAGANEQFF TGTGCCAGCAGCGTAAGACGGGCGGGGGCCAATGAGCAGTTCTTC
- TRBJ2-1 TRBV10-1 TRBD2 CASSSSGRGRGDYNEQFF TGCGCCAGCAGCTCCTCCGGCCGCGGGAGGGGCGATTACAATGAGCAGTTCTTC
- TRBJ2-2 TRBV9 - CASSVVPTANTGELFF TGTGCCAGCAGCGTAGTTCCTACAGCGAACACCGGGGAGCTGTTTTTT
- TRBJ1-1 TRBV4-1 - CASSPPGSRGTEAFF TGCGCCAGCAGCCCACCCGGGTCACGGGGGACTGAAGCTTTCTTT
- TRBJ1-2 TRBV18 - CASSPQGDYGYTF TGTGCCAGCTCACCACAGGGAGACTATGGCTACACCTTC
- TRBJ1-1 TRBV28 - CASSARLTEAFF TGTGCCAGCAGCGCCCGACTCACTGAAGCTTTCTTT
- TRBJ2-1 TRBV19 TRBD2 CASSISSGNLYNEQFF TGTGCCAGTAGTATTTCTAGCGGGAACCTATACAATGAGCAGTTCTTC
once TRBJ1-5 TRBV19 TRBD1 CASRDRDHQPQHF TGTGCCAGCCGGGACAGGGACCATCAGCCCCAGCATTTT
- TRBJ2-6 TRBV18 - CASSPDRQSSGANVLTF TGTGCCAGCTCACCAGACAGGCAGAGCTCTGGGGCCAACGTCCTGACTTTC
once TRBJ2-3 TRBV6-6 - CASSFLGGGSTDTQYF TGTGCCAGCAGTTTCCTAGGGGGGGGATCCACAGATACGCAGTATTTT
once TRBJ2-2 TRBV5-6 - CASHVGTGANTGELFF TGTGCCAGTCACGTAGGTACGGGAGCGAACACCGGGGAGCTGTTTTTT
- TRBJ2-3 TRBV5-1 TRBD2 CASSLAAGVADTQYF TGCGCCAGCAGCTTGGCTGCGGGAGTCGCAGATACGCAGTATTTT
- TRBJ2-5 TRBV11-2 TRBD2 CASRLAGARETQYF TGTGCCAGCCGGCTAGCGGGAGCTCGAGAGACCCAGTACTTC
- TRBJ2-1 TRBV24-1 TRBD2 CATSESRGGRSHEQFF TGTGCCACCAGTGAGTCTAGAGGCGGGAGAAGCCATGAGCAGTTCTTC
- TRBJ1-5 TRBV7-3 - CASSESSSGSQHF TGTGCCAGCAGCGAGAGCAGTTCAGGGTCCCAGCATTTT
- TRBJ2-3 TRBV7-9 - CASSLGASVWGTDTQYF TGTGCCAGCAGCTTAGGGGCTAGCGTGTGGGGCACAGATACGCAGTATTTT
- TRBJ1-1 TRBV11-2 TRBD1 CASSPDRVSEAFF TGTGCCAGCAGCCCCGACAGGGTTTCTGAAGCTTTCTTT
few TRBJ2-5 TRBV5-1 - CASKQGVGSETQYF TGCGCCAGCAAACAGGGTGTTGGATCAGAGACCCAGTACTTC
- TRBJ2-1 TRBV11-2 TRBD2 CASSSRTSGRYNEQFF TGTGCCAGCAGCTCGCGGACTAGCGGGCGATACAATGAGCAGTTCTTC
- TRBJ2-7 TRBV30 - CAGTDSADSYEQYF TGTGCCGGGACCGACAGCGCTGACTCCTACGAGCAGTACTTC
once TRBJ2-5 TRBV3-1/TRBV3-2 - CASSLNSDGAQYF TGTGCCAGCAGTCTAAATAGCGATGGTGCCCAGTACTTC
- TRBJ2-3 TRBV9 - CASSVSVGLPDTQYF TGTGCCAGCAGCGTAAGCGTGGGGCTTCCAGATACGCAGTATTTT
- TRBJ2-6 TRBV29-1 - CSVGVKGANVLTF TGCAGCGTCGGAGTGAAAGGGGCCAACGTCCTGACTTTC
- TRBJ1-5 TRBV5-1 - CASSQGDSENQPQHF TGCGCCAGCAGCCAGGGTGATTCGGAAAATCAGCCCCAGCATTTT
- TRBJ2-7 TRBV5-4 TRBD2 CASSLMSGRPYEQYF TGTGCCAGCAGCTTGATGAGCGGGAGGCCCTACGAGCAGTACTTC
- TRBJ1-4 TRBV5-1 TRBD1 CASRNGQGSNEKLFF TGCGCCAGCAGGAACGGACAGGGGTCTAATGAAAAACTGTTTTTT
- TRBJ2-1 TRBV18 - CASSPPTSSYNEQFF TGTGCCAGCTCACCACCCACCAGCTCCTACAATGAGCAGTTCTTC
once TRBJ2-7 TRBV18 - CASSPLPSSYEQYF TGTGCCAGCTCTCCACTTCCGTCCTCCTACGAGCAGTACTTC